This T cell receptor beta chain is from a study of T cells in women clearing cervical HPV infection. The method was immunoSEQ multiplex PCR; TCRdb's version includes in-frame clones alone and lacks a portion of them. This sample's table has 36,000 or so clones. The CDR3 totals 15 residues. Germline assignment: CDR1 SQVTM and CDR2 ANQGSEA. With regard to this clone: Antigen specificity is unknown. The read gets to within 3 residues of the CDR3 end, and the germline J gene fills in the rest.

Study conclusions and caveats: Richness differences could reflect unmeasured T-cell content per sample. TRBV6-7 relative abundance averaged approximately 0.11% in cases and 0.15% to 0.2% in controls.

This sequence originates from a woman between 18 and 70 years old with a cervical HPV16 infection that either progressed to CIN3+ or cleared (not recorded which). Material for sequencing was blood buffy coat. This chain uses TRBV29-1 with TRBJ2-4; perhaps TRBD2 as D (6 bases). This CDR3 reads CSVVGGGVENYGQYF. The sequenced CDR3 bases are TGCAGCGTTGTTGGAGGCGGGGTCGAGAACTATGGT.